These T cell receptor beta chains were read from a single sample in a study of blood T cell repertoires in COVID-19. Measured with immunoSEQ multiplex PCR; TCRdb has only the in-frame clones, and not every one. The table records hundreds of thousands of clones, more than 85% of them present only once. Sequencing was carried out using PBMCs or T cells enriched from blood (not recorded which). Receptor source: a woman aged 25 to 39 who had recovered from COVID-19. Both conserved end residues are part of each CDR3. Fields, in order: J gene, D gene, V gene, CDR3 length, CDR3 protein. The D gene is left open where the match is weak.

J gene: TRBJ2-1; D gene: TRBD1; V gene: TRBV5-4; CDR3 length: 16; CDR3 protein: CASSFSRTGYYNEQFF
J gene: TRBJ2-3; D gene: TRBD2; V gene: TRBV27; CDR3 length: 15; CDR3 protein: CASSLERGSRDTQYF
J gene: TRBJ2-1; D gene: .; V gene: TRBV2; CDR3 length: 16; CDR3 protein: CASSDRGGQFYNEQFF
J gene: TRBJ2-2; D gene: .; V gene: TRBV5-4; CDR3 length: 15; CDR3 protein: CASSLGQGGTGELFF
J gene: TRBJ2-2; D gene: TRBD2; V gene: TRBV2; CDR3 length: 14; CDR3 protein: CASKEGRDTGELFF
J gene: TRBJ2-1; D gene: TRBD2; V gene: TRBV7-2; CDR3 length: 17; CDR3 protein: CASRPLTSRNSYNEQFF
J gene: TRBJ2-3; D gene: TRBD1; V gene: TRBV5-1; CDR3 length: 16; CDR3 protein: CASSGSVTGGPDTQYF
J gene: TRBJ1-1; D gene: .; V gene: TRBV12-5; CDR3 length: 12; CDR3 protein: CASGGGGTEAFF
J gene: TRBJ2-4; D gene: .; V gene: TRBV28; CDR3 length: 15; CDR3 protein: CASSIPTEAKNIQYF
J gene: TRBJ1-3; D gene: TRBD1; V gene: TRBV6-1; CDR3 length: 16; CDR3 protein: CASSDPGQGAGNTIYF
J gene: TRBJ1-2; D gene: TRBD1; V gene: TRBV2; CDR3 length: 12; CDR3 protein: CASRDRGNGYTF
J gene: TRBJ2-5; D gene: .; V gene: TRBV3-1/TRBV3-2; CDR3 length: 15; CDR3 protein: CASRLRGGAKETQYF
J gene: TRBJ1-2; D gene: .; V gene: TRBV28; CDR3 length: 13; CDR3 protein: CASSAPPGYGYTF
J gene: TRBJ1-1; D gene: .; V gene: TRBV6-5; CDR3 length: 14; CDR3 protein: CASSYQEGNTEAFF
J gene: TRBJ1-5; D gene: TRBD1; V gene: TRBV27; CDR3 length: 15; CDR3 protein: CASSPRTGSNQPQHF
J gene: TRBJ1-2; D gene: .; V gene: TRBV28; CDR3 length: 11; CDR3 protein: CASGQVYGYTF
J gene: TRBJ1-1; D gene: .; V gene: TRBV5-1; CDR3 length: 17; CDR3 protein: CASSRERTQGWRAEAFF
J gene: TRBJ2-3; D gene: .; V gene: TRBV7-9; CDR3 length: 19; CDR3 protein: CASSEDRGRQGLAIDTQYF